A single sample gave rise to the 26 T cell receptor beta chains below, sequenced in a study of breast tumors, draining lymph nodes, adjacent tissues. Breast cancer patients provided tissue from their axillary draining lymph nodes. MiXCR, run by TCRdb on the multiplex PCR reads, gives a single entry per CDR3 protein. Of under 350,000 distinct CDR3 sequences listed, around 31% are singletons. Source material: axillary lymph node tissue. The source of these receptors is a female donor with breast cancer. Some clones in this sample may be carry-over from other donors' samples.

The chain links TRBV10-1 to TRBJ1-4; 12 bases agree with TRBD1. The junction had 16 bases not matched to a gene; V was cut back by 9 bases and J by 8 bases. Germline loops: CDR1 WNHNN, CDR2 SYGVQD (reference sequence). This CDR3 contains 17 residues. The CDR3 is CASTTGTGGYGGEKLFF. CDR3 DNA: TGCGCCAGTACAACCGGGACAGGGGGCTACGGAGGGGAAAAACTGTTTTTT.

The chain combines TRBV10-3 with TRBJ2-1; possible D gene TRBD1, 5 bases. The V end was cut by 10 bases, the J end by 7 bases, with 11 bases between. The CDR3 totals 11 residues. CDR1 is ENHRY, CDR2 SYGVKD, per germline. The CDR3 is CASKGANEQFF. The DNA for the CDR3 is TGTGCCAGCAAAGGGGCGAATGAGCAGTTCTTC.

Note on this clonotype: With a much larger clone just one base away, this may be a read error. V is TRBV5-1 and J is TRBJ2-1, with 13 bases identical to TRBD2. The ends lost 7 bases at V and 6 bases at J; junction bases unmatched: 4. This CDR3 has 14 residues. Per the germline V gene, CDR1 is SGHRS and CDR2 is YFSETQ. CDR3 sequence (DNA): TGCGCCAGCCGGACTAGCGGGGGATCCAATGAGCAGTTCTTC. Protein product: CASRTSGGSNEQFF.

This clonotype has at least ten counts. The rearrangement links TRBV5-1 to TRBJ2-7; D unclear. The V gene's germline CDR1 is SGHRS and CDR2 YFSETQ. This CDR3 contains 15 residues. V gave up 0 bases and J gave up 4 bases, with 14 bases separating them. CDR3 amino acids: CASSLASASLYEQYF. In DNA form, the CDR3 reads TGCGCCAGCAGCTTGGCCTCTGCATCCTTATACGAGCAGTACTTC.

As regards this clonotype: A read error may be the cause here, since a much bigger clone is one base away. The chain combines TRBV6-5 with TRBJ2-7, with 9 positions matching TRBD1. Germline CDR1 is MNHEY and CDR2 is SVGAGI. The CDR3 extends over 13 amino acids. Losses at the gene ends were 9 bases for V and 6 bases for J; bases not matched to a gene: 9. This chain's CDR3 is CASTGGAPCEQYF. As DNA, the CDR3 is TGTGCCAGTACAGGGGGCGCGCCCTGCGAGCAGTACTTC.

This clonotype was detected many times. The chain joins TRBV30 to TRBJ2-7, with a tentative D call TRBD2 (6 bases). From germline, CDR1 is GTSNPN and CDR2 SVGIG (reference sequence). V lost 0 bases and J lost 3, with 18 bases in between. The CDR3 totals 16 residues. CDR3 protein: CAWSVGWLTGDYEQYF. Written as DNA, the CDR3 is TGTGCCTGGAGTGTTGGGTGGTTGACGGGAGACTACGAGCAGTACTTC.

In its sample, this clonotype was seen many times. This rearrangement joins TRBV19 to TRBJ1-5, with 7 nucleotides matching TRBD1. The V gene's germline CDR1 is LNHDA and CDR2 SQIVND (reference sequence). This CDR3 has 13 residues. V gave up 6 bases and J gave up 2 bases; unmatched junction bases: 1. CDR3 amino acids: CASRDRGNQPQHF. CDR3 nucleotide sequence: TGTGCCAGTAGAGACAGGGGCAATCAGCCCCAGCATTTT.

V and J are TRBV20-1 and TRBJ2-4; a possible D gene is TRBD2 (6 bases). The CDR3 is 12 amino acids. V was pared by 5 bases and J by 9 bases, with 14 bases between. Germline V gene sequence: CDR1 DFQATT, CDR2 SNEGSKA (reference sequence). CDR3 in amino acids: CSAPRLGGIQYF. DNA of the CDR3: TGCAGTGCTCCCCGCCTCGGGGGCATTCAGTACTTC.

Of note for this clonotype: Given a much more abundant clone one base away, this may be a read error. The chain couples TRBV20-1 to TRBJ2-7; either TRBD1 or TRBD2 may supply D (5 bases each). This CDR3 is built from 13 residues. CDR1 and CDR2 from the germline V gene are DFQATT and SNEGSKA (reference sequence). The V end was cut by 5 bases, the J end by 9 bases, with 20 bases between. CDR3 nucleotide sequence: TGCAGTGCTTACCGGGACCCAAGTAGCGCGCAGTACTTC. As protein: CSAYRDPSSAQYF.

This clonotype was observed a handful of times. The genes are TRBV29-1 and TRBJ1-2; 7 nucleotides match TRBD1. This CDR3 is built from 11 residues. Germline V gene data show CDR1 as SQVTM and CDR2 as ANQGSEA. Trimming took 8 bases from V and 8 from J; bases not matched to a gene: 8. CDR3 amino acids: CSYDRQGGYTF. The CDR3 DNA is TGCAGCTATGACCGACAGGGAGGCTACACCTTC. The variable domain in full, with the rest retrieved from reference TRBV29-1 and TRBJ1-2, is SAVISQKPSRDICQRGTSLTIQCQVDSQVTMMFWYRQQPGQSLTLIATANQGSEATYESGFVIDKFPISRPNLTFSTLTVSNMSPEDSSIYLCSYDRQGGYTFGSGTRLTVV.

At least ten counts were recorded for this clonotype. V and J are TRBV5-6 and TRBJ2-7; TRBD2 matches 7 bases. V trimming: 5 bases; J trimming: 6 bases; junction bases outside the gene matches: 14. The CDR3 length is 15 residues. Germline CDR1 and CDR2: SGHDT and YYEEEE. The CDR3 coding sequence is TGTGCCAGCAGACGGGCGGGGGTTAGTAGGGTCGAGCAGTACTTC. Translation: CASRRAGVSRVEQYF.

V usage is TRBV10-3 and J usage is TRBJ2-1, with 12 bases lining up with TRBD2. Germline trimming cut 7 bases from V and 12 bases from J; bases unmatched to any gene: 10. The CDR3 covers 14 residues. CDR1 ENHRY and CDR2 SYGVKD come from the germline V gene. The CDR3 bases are TGTGCCATCACCCGACTAGCGGGAGTTCTGGGGCAGTTCTTC. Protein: CAITRLAGVLGQFF.

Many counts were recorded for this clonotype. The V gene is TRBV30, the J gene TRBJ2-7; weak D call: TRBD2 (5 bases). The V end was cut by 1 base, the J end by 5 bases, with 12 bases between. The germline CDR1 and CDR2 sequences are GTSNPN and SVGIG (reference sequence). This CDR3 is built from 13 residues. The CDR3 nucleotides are TGTGCCTGGAGTGGGCGGGTCGATAACGAGCAGTACTTC. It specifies CAWSGRVDNEQYF.

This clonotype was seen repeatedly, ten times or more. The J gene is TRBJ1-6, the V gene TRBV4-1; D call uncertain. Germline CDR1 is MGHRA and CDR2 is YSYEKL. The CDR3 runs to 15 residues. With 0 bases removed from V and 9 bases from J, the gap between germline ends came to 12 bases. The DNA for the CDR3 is TGCGCCAGCAGCCAAGATCCCGGGGAAGGTTCACCCCTCCACTTT. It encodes CASSQDPGEGSPLHF.

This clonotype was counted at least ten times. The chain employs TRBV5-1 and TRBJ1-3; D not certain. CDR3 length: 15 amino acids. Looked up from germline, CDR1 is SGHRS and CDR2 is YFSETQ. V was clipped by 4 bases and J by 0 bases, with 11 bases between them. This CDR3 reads CASSPGRDSGNTIYF. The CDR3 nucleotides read TGCGCCAGCAGCCCCGGACGCGACTCTGGAAACACCATATATTTT.

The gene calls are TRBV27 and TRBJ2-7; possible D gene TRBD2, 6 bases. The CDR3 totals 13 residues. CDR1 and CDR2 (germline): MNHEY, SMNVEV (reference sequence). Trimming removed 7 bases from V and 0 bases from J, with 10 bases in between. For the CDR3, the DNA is TGTGCCAGCAAAACCGGGAGCTCCTACGAGCAGTACTTC. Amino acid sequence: CASKTGSSYEQYF.

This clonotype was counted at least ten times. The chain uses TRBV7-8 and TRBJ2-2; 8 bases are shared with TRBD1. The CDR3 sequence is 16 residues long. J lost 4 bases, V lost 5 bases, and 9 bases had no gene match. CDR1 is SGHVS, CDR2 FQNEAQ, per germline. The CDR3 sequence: CASSTRTGSGTGELFF. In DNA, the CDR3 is TGTGCCAGCAGCACCCGGACAGGGTCGGGCACCGGGGAGCTGTTTTTT.

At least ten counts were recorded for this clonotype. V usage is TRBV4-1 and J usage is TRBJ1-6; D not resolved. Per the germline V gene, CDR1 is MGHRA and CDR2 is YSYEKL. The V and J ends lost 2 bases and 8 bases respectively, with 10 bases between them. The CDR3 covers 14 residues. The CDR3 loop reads CASSQRVWDSPLHF. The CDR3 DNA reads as TGCGCCAGCAGCCAACGGGTATGGGATTCACCCCTCCACTTT.

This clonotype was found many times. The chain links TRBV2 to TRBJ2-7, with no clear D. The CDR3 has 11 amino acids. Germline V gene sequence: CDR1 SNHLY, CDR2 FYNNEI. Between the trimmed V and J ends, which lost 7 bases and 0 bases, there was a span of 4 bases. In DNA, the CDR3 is TGTGCCAGCACACTCTCCTACGAGCAGTACTTC. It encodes CASTLSYEQYF.

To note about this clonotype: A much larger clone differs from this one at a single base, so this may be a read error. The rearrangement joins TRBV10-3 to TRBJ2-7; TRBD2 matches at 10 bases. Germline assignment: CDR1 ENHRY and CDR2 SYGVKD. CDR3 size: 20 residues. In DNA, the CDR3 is TGTGCCAGCAGTTACGGACCCACCTCAGGCCTAGCGGGAGAGTTCGACGAGCAGCACTTC. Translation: CASSYGPTSGLAGEFDEQHF.

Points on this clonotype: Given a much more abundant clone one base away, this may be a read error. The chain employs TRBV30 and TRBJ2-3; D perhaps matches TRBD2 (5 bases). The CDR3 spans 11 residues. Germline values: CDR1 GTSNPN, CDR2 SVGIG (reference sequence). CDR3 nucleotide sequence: TGTGCCTGGAGGCTGGGAGATACGCGGTATTTT. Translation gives CAWRLGDTRYF.

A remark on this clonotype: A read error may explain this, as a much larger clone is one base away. This chain's CDR3 is CATPIPGTSGSLRTYEQYF. CDR3 nucleotide sequence: TGTGCCACCCCAATTCCAGGGACTAGCGGGAGTTTGAGGACCTACGAGCAGTACTTC. The chain recombines TRBV7-9 with TRBJ2-7; 14 nucleotides align to TRBD2. CDR1 is SEHNR, CDR2 FQNEAQ, per germline (reference sequence). This CDR3 is built from 19 residues. V shed 10 bases, J shed 2 bases, and the junction held 19 bases outside the gene matches.

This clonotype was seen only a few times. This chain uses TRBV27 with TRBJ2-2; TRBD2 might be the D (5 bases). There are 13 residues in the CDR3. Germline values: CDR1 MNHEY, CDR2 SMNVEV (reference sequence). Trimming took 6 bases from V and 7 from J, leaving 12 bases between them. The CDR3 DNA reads TGTGCCAGCAGCACTAGGGTTGGCGGGGAGCTGTTTTTT. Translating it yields CASSTRVGGELFF.

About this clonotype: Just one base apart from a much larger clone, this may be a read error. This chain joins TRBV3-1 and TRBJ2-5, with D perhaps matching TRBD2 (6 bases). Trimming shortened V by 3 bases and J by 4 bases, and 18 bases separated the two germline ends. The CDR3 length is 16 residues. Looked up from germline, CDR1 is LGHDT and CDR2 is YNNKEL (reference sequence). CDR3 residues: CASSHGGGMVTETQYF. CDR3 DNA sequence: TGTGCCAGCAGCCACGGAGGCGGGATGGTTACAGAGACCCAGTACTTC.

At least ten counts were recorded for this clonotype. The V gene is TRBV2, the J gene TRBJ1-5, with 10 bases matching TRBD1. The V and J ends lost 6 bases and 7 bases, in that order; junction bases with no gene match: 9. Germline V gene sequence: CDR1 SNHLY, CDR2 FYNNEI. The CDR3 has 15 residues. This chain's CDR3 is CASSRDRGSRQPQHF. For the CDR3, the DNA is TGTGCCAGCAGCCGGGACAGGGGATCGCGGCAGCCCCAGCATTTT.

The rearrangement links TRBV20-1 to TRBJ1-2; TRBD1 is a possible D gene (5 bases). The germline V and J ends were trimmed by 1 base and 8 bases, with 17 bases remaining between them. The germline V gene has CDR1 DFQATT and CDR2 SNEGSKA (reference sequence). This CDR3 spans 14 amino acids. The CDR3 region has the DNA TGCAGTGCTAGAGGGATAGAAGGGGTCGCCGGCTACACCTTC. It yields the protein CSARGIEGVAGYTF.